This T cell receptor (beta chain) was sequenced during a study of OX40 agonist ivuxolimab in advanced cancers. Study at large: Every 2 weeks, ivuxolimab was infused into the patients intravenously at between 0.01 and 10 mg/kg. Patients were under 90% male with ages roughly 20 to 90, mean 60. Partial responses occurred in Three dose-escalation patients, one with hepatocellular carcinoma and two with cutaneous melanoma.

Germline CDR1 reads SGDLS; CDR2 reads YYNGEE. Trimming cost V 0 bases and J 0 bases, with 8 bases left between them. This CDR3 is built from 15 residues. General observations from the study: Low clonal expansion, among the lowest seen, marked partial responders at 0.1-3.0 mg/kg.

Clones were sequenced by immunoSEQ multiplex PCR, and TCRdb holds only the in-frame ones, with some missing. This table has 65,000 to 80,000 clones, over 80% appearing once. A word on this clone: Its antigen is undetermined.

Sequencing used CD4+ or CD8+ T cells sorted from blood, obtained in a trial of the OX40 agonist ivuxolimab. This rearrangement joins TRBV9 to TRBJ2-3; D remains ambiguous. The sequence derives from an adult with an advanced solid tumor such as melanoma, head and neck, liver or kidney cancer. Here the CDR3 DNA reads TGTGCCAGCAGCGTAGTCTCTTCTAGCACAGATACGCAGTATTTT. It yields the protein CASSVVSSSTDTQYF.